The sequence of this T cell receptor beta chain was determined in a study of shared clonotypes between healthy human individuals. Assay: immunoSEQ multiplex PCR; the TCRdb copy retains only in-frame clones and omits some. The repertoire holds about 1 million clones, with approximately 68% as singletons. CDR1 and CDR2 from the germline V gene are MGHRA and YSYEKL. V was trimmed by 0 bases and J by 7 bases, leaving 16 bases between them. The CDR3 has 17 amino acids. Regarding this clone: Its antigen is still unknown.

Study-wide results and caveats: Sorted-subset sequencing was shown by rarefaction to be incomplete despite large depth.

The CD4+ fraction was divided into a CD45RA+ naive subset and a CD45RA-negative memory subset. The sample consisted of memory CD4+ T cells sorted from blood. Subset meaning: CD45RA-negative fraction. This sequence was found in a man aged 18 to 30 in good health. The genes are TRBV4-1 and TRBJ1-6; a possible D gene is TRBD1 (5 bases). The DNA for the CDR3 is TGCGCCAGCAGCCAAGATACCCCCCAGGGAGGGAATTCACCCCTCCACTTT. It translates to CASSQDTPQGGNSPLHF.